A selection of T cell receptor beta chains follows, all from one sample in a study of early T cells in non-severe SARS-CoV-2 infection. Each CDR3 protein gets one entry after TCRdb re-called the 5' RACE reads with MiXCR. The repertoire holds 84,000 or so distinct CDR3 sequences, with 9% to 14% as singletons. Source material: whole blood. These receptors came from an adult who was a healthcare worker with PCR-confirmed SARS-CoV-2 infection or an uninfected control (not recorded which). CDR3s include the opening cysteine and the closing phenylalanine or tryptophan. Fields, in order: CDR3 length, J gene, clone size, V gene, D gene, CDR3 DNA, CDR3 protein. A D gene is named only where the DNA matches it firmly. Only part of the rows carry a size: once, few, many, or a class if the clone is expanded.

cdr3_length: 15
j_call: TRBJ2-1
clone_size: NA
v_call: TRBV20-1
d_call: TRBD2
cdr3_nt: TGCAGTGCTAGAGATATACGCGGGAGCTCCAGTGAGCAGTTCTTC
cdr3_aa: CSARDIRGSSSEQFF

cdr3_length: 15
j_call: TRBJ2-3
clone_size: many
v_call: TRBV5-1
d_call: NA
cdr3_nt: TGCGCCAGCAGGAAAAACGGGGAGCGCACAGATACGCAGTATTTT
cdr3_aa: CASRKNGERTDTQYF

cdr3_length: 17
j_call: TRBJ1-5
clone_size: many
v_call: TRBV12-5
d_call: TRBD1
cdr3_nt: TGTGCTAGTGACAGCGACAGGGGAGTTAATAGCAATCAGCCCCAGCATTTT
cdr3_aa: CASDSDRGVNSNQPQHF

cdr3_length: 13
j_call: TRBJ2-5
clone_size: NA
v_call: TRBV2
d_call: TRBD1
cdr3_nt: TGTGCCAGCAGTAAACAGGGGGAAGAGACCCAGTACTTC
cdr3_aa: CASSKQGEETQYF

cdr3_length: 14
j_call: TRBJ2-7
clone_size: NA
v_call: TRBV6-2/TRBV6-3
d_call: TRBD2
cdr3_nt: TGTGCCAGCTTTAGGCGCCCCCCGGGAGGCGAGCAGTACTTC
cdr3_aa: CASFRRPPGGEQYF

cdr3_length: 14
j_call: TRBJ2-2
clone_size: NA
v_call: TRBV29-1
d_call: TRBD2
cdr3_nt: TGCAGCGTATCTGCGGGAGGACACACCGGGGAGCTGTTTTTT
cdr3_aa: CSVSAGGHTGELFF

cdr3_length: 15
j_call: TRBJ1-1
clone_size: many
v_call: TRBV25-1
d_call: TRBD1
cdr3_nt: TGTGCCAGCAGTGTCCGGACAGGGACGAACACTGAAGCTTTCTTT
cdr3_aa: CASSVRTGTNTEAFF

cdr3_length: 15
j_call: TRBJ1-2
clone_size: few
v_call: TRBV29-1
d_call: TRBD1
cdr3_nt: TGCAGCGTGGTTGGGACAGGGCCTTCTAACTATGGCTACACCTTC
cdr3_aa: CSVVGTGPSNYGYTF

cdr3_length: 16
j_call: TRBJ2-5
clone_size: many
v_call: TRBV4-1
d_call: TRBD1
cdr3_nt: TGCGCCAGCAGCCTAAATCCGGGACAGAGTAAAGAGACCCAGTACTTC
cdr3_aa: CASSLNPGQSKETQYF

cdr3_length: 16
j_call: TRBJ1-1
clone_size: many
v_call: TRBV12-3/TRBV12-4
d_call: NA
cdr3_nt: TGTGCCAGCAGGGCCCAAGGCTACAAAGCGAACACTGAAGCTTTCTTT
cdr3_aa: CASRAQGYKANTEAFF

cdr3_length: 13
j_call: TRBJ2-7
clone_size: NA
v_call: TRBV5-1
d_call: NA
cdr3_nt: TGCGCCAGCAGGCACACAGGGGCGGGAGAGCAGTACTTC
cdr3_aa: CASRHTGAGEQYF

cdr3_length: 16
j_call: TRBJ2-1
clone_size: many
v_call: TRBV20-1
d_call: TRBD2
cdr3_nt: TGCAGTGCTCCTTCCGTTCTAGCGGGGGGGCCCGTTGAGCAGTTCTTC
cdr3_aa: CSAPSVLAGGPVEQFF

cdr3_length: 12
j_call: TRBJ1-1
clone_size: NA
v_call: TRBV29-1
d_call: NA
cdr3_nt: TGCAGCGCAACCAATTTGAACACTGAAGCTTTCTTT
cdr3_aa: CSATNLNTEAFF

cdr3_length: 15
j_call: TRBJ1-5
clone_size: many
v_call: TRBV12-3/TRBV12-4
d_call: NA
cdr3_nt: TGTGCCAGCAGTTTAGGGGGGATCGGCAATCAGCCCCAGCATTTT
cdr3_aa: CASSLGGIGNQPQHF

cdr3_length: 16
j_call: TRBJ1-1
clone_size: many
v_call: TRBV2
d_call: TRBD1
cdr3_nt: TGTGCCAGCAGCACCGACAGGGGGATGCGAGGCACTGAAGCTTTCTTT
cdr3_aa: CASSTDRGMRGTEAFF

cdr3_length: 11
j_call: TRBJ2-1
clone_size: NA
v_call: TRBV25-1
d_call: NA
cdr3_nt: TGTGCCAGCAGTGAAAGCAATGAGCAGTTCTTC
cdr3_aa: CASSESNEQFF

cdr3_length: 17
j_call: TRBJ2-1
clone_size: NA
v_call: TRBV28
d_call: NA
cdr3_nt: TGTGCCAGCAGTTCCCCCCGAGAACCGGGGTCCTACAATGAGCAGTTCTTC
cdr3_aa: CASSSPREPGSYNEQFF

cdr3_length: 13
j_call: TRBJ1-3
clone_size: NA
v_call: TRBV5-1
d_call: NA
cdr3_nt: TGCGCCAGCAGCTTGGTTGGGGGAAACACCATATATTTT
cdr3_aa: CASSLVGGNTIYF

cdr3_length: 13
j_call: TRBJ2-3
clone_size: few
v_call: TRBV6-2/TRBV6-3
d_call: NA
cdr3_nt: TGTGCCAGCAACGCCTACGGAGCAGATACGCAGTATTTT
cdr3_aa: CASNAYGADTQYF

cdr3_length: 16
j_call: TRBJ1-1
clone_size: NA
v_call: TRBV4-2
d_call: NA
cdr3_nt: TGTGCCAGCAGCCAAACCCTCCCAGGGGCAAACACTGAAGCTTTCTTT
cdr3_aa: CASSQTLPGANTEAFF

cdr3_length: 10
j_call: TRBJ2-3
clone_size: few
v_call: TRBV29-1
d_call: NA
cdr3_nt: TGCAGCGTAGCATTAGATACGCAGTATTTT
cdr3_aa: CSVALDTQYF

cdr3_length: 11
j_call: TRBJ2-7
clone_size: NA
v_call: TRBV29-1
d_call: NA
cdr3_nt: TGCAGCGGCAGGGGCCCCAACGAGCAGTACTTC
cdr3_aa: CSGRGPNEQYF

cdr3_length: 15
j_call: TRBJ2-1
clone_size: few
v_call: TRBV5-5
d_call: NA
cdr3_nt: TGTGCCAGCAGCCCCCGGACTTTTTCCTACAATGAGCAGTTCTTC
cdr3_aa: CASSPRTFSYNEQFF

cdr3_length: 13
j_call: TRBJ1-3
clone_size: NA
v_call: TRBV12-3/TRBV12-4
d_call: NA
cdr3_nt: TGTGCCAGCAGTTCCCACAGGGTATACACCATATATTTT
cdr3_aa: CASSSHRVYTIYF

cdr3_length: 14
j_call: TRBJ2-7
clone_size: NA
v_call: TRBV20-1
d_call: TRBD1
cdr3_nt: TGCAGTGCTACCGGGACAGCGAGCTCCTACGAGCAGTACTTC
cdr3_aa: CSATGTASSYEQYF

cdr3_length: 14
j_call: TRBJ2-2
clone_size: many
v_call: TRBV29-1
d_call: NA
cdr3_nt: TGCAGCGTTGCGGGGCAGGAGAACACCGGGGAGCTGTTTTTT
cdr3_aa: CSVAGQENTGELFF

cdr3_length: 12
j_call: TRBJ2-3
clone_size: few
v_call: TRBV12-3/TRBV12-4
d_call: NA
cdr3_nt: TGTGCCAGCAGTTTGGTGCGAGATACGCAGTATTTT
cdr3_aa: CASSLVRDTQYF

cdr3_length: 16
j_call: TRBJ1-1
clone_size: NA
v_call: TRBV11-2
d_call: NA
cdr3_nt: TGTGCCAGCAGCTTATATGACAGTGAAATGAACACTGAAGCTTTCTTT
cdr3_aa: CASSLYDSEMNTEAFF

cdr3_length: 19
j_call: TRBJ1-1
clone_size: many
v_call: TRBV6-1
d_call: TRBD1
cdr3_nt: TGTGCCAGCGTAACCGGGACAGGGGGACGTGTTGGGGTGAACACTGAAGCTTTCTTT
cdr3_aa: CASVTGTGGRVGVNTEAFF

cdr3_length: 13
j_call: TRBJ1-5
clone_size: NA
v_call: TRBV10-2
d_call: NA
cdr3_nt: TGCGCCAGCAGTGATACGGGCGAACAGCCCCAGCATTTT
cdr3_aa: CASSDTGEQPQHF

cdr3_length: 14
j_call: TRBJ2-5
clone_size: few
v_call: TRBV5-1
d_call: NA
cdr3_nt: TGCGCCAGCAGCTTGGAAGGGTACCAAGAGACCCAGTACTTC
cdr3_aa: CASSLEGYQETQYF

cdr3_length: 14
j_call: TRBJ1-2
clone_size: many
v_call: TRBV6-1
d_call: NA
cdr3_nt: TGTGCCAGCAGTGTTTTCAGTGGAGACTATGGCTACACCTTC
cdr3_aa: CASSVFSGDYGYTF